This TCR beta chain was sequenced during a study of CD8 T cells in Susac syndrome. Germline CDR1 LGHDT, CDR2 YNNKEL (reference sequence). The CDR3 spans 18 residues. V shed 4 bases, J shed 6 bases, and the junction held 18 bases outside the gene matches. The study sequenced TCR beta in blood CD8+ and CD4+ T cells. RNA totalling about 0.5 to 1 ug underwent reverse transcription with random hexamers. MiXCR was run by TCRdb on the immunoSEQ multiplex PCR reads, yielding one entry per CDR3 protein. Of about 190,000 distinct CDR3 sequences listed, under 95% are singletons. Sequencing was carried out using CD4+ T cells from PBMCs. The receptor comes from a human donor in good health. The chain recombines TRBV3-1 with TRBJ1-2; 9 positions match TRBD1. The CDR3 is CASSLITRDRVPLHGYTF. Here the CDR3 DNA reads TGTGCCAGCAGCCTTATCACCCGGGACAGGGTCCCTTTACATGGCTACACCTTC.